This is a list of T cell receptor beta chains from one sample in a study of regulatory T cells in long-lasting Graves disease. One entry per CDR3 protein results from TCRdb running MiXCR on the multiplex PCR reads. The repertoire holds a few hundred thousand distinct CDR3 sequences, less than 25% seen once, with about 27% in the top ten. The specimen comprised peripheral blood mononuclear cells (PBMCs), sampled when the disease was refractory, from a patient treated with antithyroid drugs. The receptor set was obtained from a female donor with Graves disease. Both conserved end residues are part of each CDR3. The D gene is left open where the match is weak. Some rows mark clone size as missing; the rest say once, few, many or name a class of expanded clone.

V gene	J gene	clone size	D gene	CDR3 DNA	CDR3 protein
TRBV27	TRBJ1-5	many	-	TGTGCCAGCAGTTTATCGGTTAATAGCAATCAGCCCCAGCATTTT	CASSLSVNSNQPQHF
TRBV2	TRBJ2-2	many	TRBD1	TGTGCCAGCTCGGGACAGGGTCGTACCGGGGAGCTGTTTTTT	CASSGQGRTGELFF
TRBV7-2	TRBJ1-4	many	TRBD1	TGTGCCAGCAGCACCGGGACAGGGGATAATGAAAAACTGTTTTTT	CASSTGTGDNEKLFF
TRBV28	TRBJ1-4	many	-	TGTGCCAGCAGTCTACAGGGAGTTGCAACTAATGAAAAACTGTTTTTT	CASSLQGVATNEKLFF
TRBV7-2	TRBJ1-1	-	TRBD1	TGTGCCAGCAGCTTAGCTCTTACCAGGGGGCTGACTGAAGCTTTCTTT	CASSLALTRGLTEAFF
TRBV5-1	TRBJ1-1	few	TRBD1	TGCGCCAGCAGCTTATCAGGGGGGCCTGTAGACGACACTGAAGCTTTCTTT	CASSLSGGPVDDTEAFF
TRBV29-1	TRBJ2-1	-	TRBD2	TGCAGCGTCGCCCCCGGGACTAGCGGATGGTTGGGGCAGTTCTTC	CSVAPGTSGWLGQFF
TRBV20-1	TRBJ1-1	many	-	TGCAGTGCTCTTTGGACGGGGAGGAACACTGAAGCTTTCTTT	CSALWTGRNTEAFF
TRBV2	TRBJ2-7	few	TRBD1	TGTGCCAACAAGGTTGGGCAGGGGGCCCACGAGCAGTACTTC	CANKVGQGAHEQYF
TRBV7-2	TRBJ2-7	many	TRBD2	TGTGCCAGCAGCACACGGACTAGCGGGATAACCTACGAGCAGTACTTC	CASSTRTSGITYEQYF
TRBV12-3/TRBV12-4	TRBJ2-2	-	TRBD1	TGTGCCAGCAGACCGGGGTTCCAGGGGGCGCGGGAGCTGTTTTTT	CASRPGFQGARELFF
TRBV5-1	TRBJ1-5	-	TRBD1	TGCGCCAGCAGCTTGGGAGACAGGGAAGCTCAGCCCCAGCATTTT	CASSLGDREAQPQHF
TRBV19	TRBJ1-2	many	TRBD1	TGTGCCAGTAGTATCGGGACAGGGTCTGGCTACACCTTC	CASSIGTGSGYTF
TRBV5-1	TRBJ1-2	many	TRBD1	TGCGCCAGCAGCTTGGCCCTAGGACAGGATCCCTATGGCTACACCTTC	CASSLALGQDPYGYTF
TRBV20-1	TRBJ1-2	-	-	TGCAGTGCCCTTACGGACGGGTACTATGGCTACACCTTC	CSALTDGYYGYTF
TRBV6-5	TRBJ1-5	-	-	TGTGCCAGCAGTTTCCTACCGCCCAGGGGCAATCAGCCCCAGCATTTT	CASSFLPPRGNQPQHF
TRBV20-1	TRBJ1-6	-	-	TGCAGTGCTACCGGGACTCCCAATTCACCCCTCCACTTT	CSATGTPNSPLHF
TRBV2	TRBJ2-2	few	-	TGTGCCAGCAGTTCGGAGCAAAACGGGGAGCTGTTTTTT	CASSSEQNGELFF
TRBV6-2/TRBV6-3	TRBJ1-4	few	TRBD1	TGTGCCAGCAGTTACGGGACAGATAATGAAAAACTGTTTTTT	CASSYGTDNEKLFF
TRBV5-1	TRBJ2-4	-	-	TGCGCCAGCAGCTTGAGGTCGGTGCGGGACAGACGCGAGAGTGGAAACATTCAGTACTTC	CASSLRSVRDRRESGNIQYF
TRBV7-8	TRBJ1-2	-	TRBD1	TGTGCCAGCAGCCCGCGGGACAGATCTAACTATGGCTACACCTTC	CASSPRDRSNYGYTF
TRBV2	TRBJ2-7	many	TRBD2	TGTGCCAGCAGTCGCCCGGCTAGCGGGAGGGAACGGTCTGGCGAGCAGTACTTC	CASSRPASGRERSGEQYF
TRBV20-1	TRBJ2-4	many	TRBD2	TGCAGTGCTGGACTAGCGGGAGGGCCCAGAAACATTCAGTACTTC	CSAGLAGGPRNIQYF
TRBV10-2	TRBJ2-2	-	-	TGCGCCAGCAGTGGCACAGGGGGGCTAGCGGGGAACACCGGGGAGCTGTTTTTT	CASSGTGGLAGNTGELFF
TRBV7-2	TRBJ2-5	many	TRBD2	TGTGCCAGCAGTCCTGGTGGCCTAGCGGGAGACCAGTACTTC	CASSPGGLAGDQYF
TRBV2	TRBJ2-2	many	TRBD2	TGTGCCAGCCAGACTAGCGGGAGGGCCGGCGGGGAGCTGTTTTTT	CASQTSGRAGGELFF
TRBV28	TRBJ2-3	many	-	TGTGCCAGCAAAACTAGCATTGATACGCAGTATTTT	CASKTSIDTQYF
TRBV27	TRBJ2-7	-	TRBD1	TGTGCCAGCAGAGACAGGGTGGGGACCTCCTACGAGCAGTACTTC	CASRDRVGTSYEQYF
TRBV20-1	TRBJ2-7	few	-	TGCAGTGCATACGACAGGATTACGACCTACGAGCAGTACTTC	CSAYDRITTYEQYF
TRBV5-1	TRBJ2-7	few	TRBD1	TGCGCCAGCAGCCCGACAGGGGAGAACTACGAGCAGTACTTC	CASSPTGENYEQYF
TRBV11-2	TRBJ1-1	many	-	TGTGCCAGCAGCTTAGGGGTCCTGAACACTGAAGCTTTCTTT	CASSLGVLNTEAFF
TRBV7-2	TRBJ2-7	-	TRBD2	TGTGCCAGCAGCCCACAAGGGGGCGGGAGGGTGTACGAGCAGTACTTC	CASSPQGGGRVYEQYF
TRBV18	TRBJ2-3	few	-	TGTGCCAGCTCACCACTTGGTGGAGATACGCAGTATTTT	CASSPLGGDTQYF
TRBV2	TRBJ2-7	many	TRBD1	TGTGCCAGCAGTGGGACAGGGGAGAATCAGTACTTC	CASSGTGENQYF
TRBV2	TRBJ1-1	many	TRBD1	TGTGCCAGCAGTGAATTACAGGGGGTGTCGTTCTTT	CASSELQGVSFF
TRBV10-3	TRBJ2-4	few	TRBD2	TGTGCCATCAGGGCGGGACTAGATGCGGACATTCAGTACTTC	CAIRAGLDADIQYF
TRBV27	TRBJ2-7	-	-	TGTGCCAGCAGTCCGGTAGCGCCCCGAGCCTGCGAGCAGTACTTC	CASSPVAPRACEQYF
TRBV7-8	TRBJ1-5	few	TRBD1	TGTGCCAGCAGCTTACAGGGGGGTAGCAATCAGCCCCAGCATTTT	CASSLQGGSNQPQHF
TRBV20-1	TRBJ1-4	-	TRBD1	TGCAGTGCTAGAGATCAGGGGGTAGAAGAAAAACTGTTTTTT	CSARDQGVEEKLFF
TRBV29-1	TRBJ2-3	few	-	TGCAGCGTTGAGGACCGAAGGAGGGGTACGCAGTATTTT	CSVEDRRRGTQYF
TRBV7-2	TRBJ2-7	many	TRBD1	TGTGCCAGCAGCACGAACTCCGGGACAGTTTCCTACGAGCAGTACTTC	CASSTNSGTVSYEQYF
TRBV2	TRBJ2-5	once	TRBD2	TGTGCCAGCAGTGACTCCCTCCACAGGGGACTAGCGGGAGAGACCCAGTACTTC	CASSDSLHRGLAGETQYF
TRBV9	TRBJ1-1	few	-	TGTGCCAGCAGCGTAGAGCACGGGAATGAAGCTTTCTTT	CASSVEHGNEAFF
TRBV20-1	TRBJ2-3	-	-	TGCAGTGCTAGATCCCAGCGCGTCGGCACAGATACGCAGTATTTT	CSARSQRVGTDTQYF
TRBV9	TRBJ2-7	few	-	TGTGCCAGCACCGAGCAGTACTTC	CASTEQYF
TRBV6-9	TRBJ2-1	-	-	TGTGCCAGCAGTTCGGGCCATCGGGATTACAATGAGCAGTTCTTC	CASSSGHRDYNEQFF
TRBV3-1	TRBJ1-6	few	-	TGTGCCAGCAGCCCGATGGGGCCCGCGGCACCCCTCCACTTT	CASSPMGPAAPLHF
TRBV10-3	TRBJ1-1	many	-	TGTGCCATCAGGATGGCAGGGCTGGACGGCACTGAAGCTTTCTTT	CAIRMAGLDGTEAFF